A selection of T cell receptor beta chains follows, all from one sample in a study of blood T cell repertoires in COVID-19. Profiled with immunoSEQ multiplex PCR; TCRdb holds only in-frame clones, not every one. The sample yields fewer than 200,000 clones, 80% to 90% seen once. Specimen: PBMCs or T cells enriched from blood (not recorded which). These TCRs come from a woman aged 18-29 years who had recovered from COVID-19. The CDR3 runs from the conserved cysteine through the conserved F or W. A D gene is named only where the DNA matches it firmly. Clone size is stated in some rows and not others, as once, few, many or a class when expanded.

cdr3_nt	cdr3_aa	v_call	clone_size	d_call	j_call
TGTGCCAGCAGCTTAGAGCCGGTAGGAAACACCATATATTTT	CASSLEPVGNTIYF	TRBV7-2	.	.	TRBJ1-3
TGTGCCAGCAGCGTAGCTCTTTTAGGGAGCTCCTACAATGAGCAGTTCTTC	CASSVALLGSSYNEQFF	TRBV9	.	.	TRBJ2-1
TGTGCCATCAGTGCGGGGGATGACGGCTACACCTTC	CAISAGDDGYTF	TRBV10-3	.	.	TRBJ1-2
TGTGCCAGCAGCTTAGCGAGACCGGGACAGGTGATCCTCGAGCAGTACTTC	CASSLARPGQVILEQYF	TRBV7-9	.	TRBD1	TRBJ2-7
TGTGCCACCTCGGGACAGAGCTCCTACGAGCAGTACTTC	CATSGQSSYEQYF	TRBV6-6	.	TRBD1	TRBJ2-7
TGTGCCATCAGTGGGACCGGGACAGCCTACGAGCAGTACTTC	CAISGTGTAYEQYF	TRBV10-3	.	TRBD1	TRBJ2-7
TGTGCCAGTAGTCTCCGGACTAGCGGGAGTGAGAATGAGCAGTTCTTC	CASSLRTSGSENEQFF	TRBV19	.	TRBD2	TRBJ2-1
TGTGCCAGCAGCTTAACGACAGGAGGCTCCTACAATGAGCAGTTCTTC	CASSLTTGGSYNEQFF	TRBV7-2	.	.	TRBJ2-1
TGTGCCAGCAGCCCTTGGGGCCGGGACAGTACCTACGAGCAGTACTTC	CASSPWGRDSTYEQYF	TRBV11-2	.	TRBD1	TRBJ2-7
TGTGCCATTCGACAGGCGAACACCGGGGAGCTGTTTTTT	CAIRQANTGELFF	TRBV6-1	.	.	TRBJ2-2
TGCGCCAGCAGCTTGGTAGTGAACACTGAAGCTTTCTTT	CASSLVVNTEAFF	TRBV5-1	.	.	TRBJ1-1
TGCGCCAGCAGCCCCGGGACAGTTTTAACCTACGAGCAGTACTTC	CASSPGTVLTYEQYF	TRBV5-1	.	TRBD1	TRBJ2-7
TGCGCCAGCAGCCAAGATGGAGCAGACGCGAACACCGGGGAGCTGTTTTTT	CASSQDGADANTGELFF	TRBV4-3	.	.	TRBJ2-2
TGCGCCAGCAGCAACGGGACTAGGGTCAATGAGCAGTTCTTC	CASSNGTRVNEQFF	TRBV5-1	.	TRBD2	TRBJ2-1
TGCGCCAGCAGCCAGGAGGGAGTTTCGGAGACCCAGTACTTC	CASSQEGVSETQYF	TRBV4-3	once	.	TRBJ2-5
TGCGCCAGCGGCAGACGGGGAGATGGAAGGGGGACAACTAATGAAAAACTGTTTTTT	CASGRRGDGRGTTNEKLFF	TRBV4-1	.	.	TRBJ1-4
TGTGCCAGCAGTCCAGGGGACGACAGGGGGCCGAACACCGGGGAGCTGTTTTTT	CASSPGDDRGPNTGELFF	TRBV28	.	TRBD1	TRBJ2-2
TGTGCCAGCAGTGCTAAGGGACAGGAGCCCACAGATACGCAGTATTTT	CASSAKGQEPTDTQYF	TRBV2	.	TRBD1	TRBJ2-3
TGTGCCAGCTCAGACAGGGGTTTAGTCTCTGAAGCTTTCTTT	CASSDRGLVSEAFF	TRBV5-6	.	TRBD1	TRBJ1-1
TGTGCCAGCAGTGCTGAGTTAGGGGAAACCTATAGCAATCAGCCCCAGCATTTT	CASSAELGETYSNQPQHF	TRBV2	.	.	TRBJ1-5
TGTGCCAGCAGTGAAATGTTGGCTAGCGGGCTCTACGAGCAGTACTTC	CASSEMLASGLYEQYF	TRBV6-1	.	TRBD2	TRBJ2-7
TGTGCCAGCAGCCAGAGCCACGGACTAGCGGGGGGGGTTCAATACGAGCAGTACTTC	CASSQSHGLAGGVQYEQYF	TRBV4-2	.	TRBD2	TRBJ2-7
TGTGCCAGTAGTATCCTTATGACAGCAACTAATGAAAAACTGTTTTTT	CASSILMTATNEKLFF	TRBV19	.	.	TRBJ1-4
TGCAGCGTTGTAGGCAGGGAGGGCAACGAGCAGTACTTC	CSVVGREGNEQYF	TRBV29-1	once	TRBD2	TRBJ2-7
TGTGCCAGCAGCCAAGAACTGGCGGTACTTGGAGTGCAGTACTTC	CASSQELAVLGVQYF	TRBV4-2	.	.	TRBJ2-7
TGTGCCAGCAAGGAGGATTTGGGCACAGATACGCAGTATTTT	CASKEDLGTDTQYF	TRBV9	.	.	TRBJ2-3
TGCGCCAGCACCGGCGGGAGCAATGAGCAGTTCTTC	CASTGGSNEQFF	TRBV23-1	.	TRBD2	TRBJ2-1
TGTGCCAGCAGACGGACTCACTATAATTCACCCCTCCACTTT	CASRRTHYNSPLHF	TRBV28	once	.	TRBJ1-6
TGTGCCAGCAGTTACTCGAGGTTGGAAATCTATGGCTACACCTTC	CASSYSRLEIYGYTF	TRBV6-5	.	.	TRBJ1-2
TGTGCCAGCAGCTCCGAGGGAGTCTCTCCTCCCTATGGCTACACCTTC	CASSSEGVSPPYGYTF	TRBV7-9	.	.	TRBJ1-2
TGTGCCAGCAGCCAAGGACAGGACTCCTACGAGCAGTACTTC	CASSQGQDSYEQYF	TRBV3-1/TRBV3-2	.	.	TRBJ2-7
TGTGCCAGCATTGGAGGGGCTGGAAACACCATATATTTT	CASIGGAGNTIYF	TRBV6-5	.	.	TRBJ1-3
TGTGCCAGCAGTTTATCGGGGGGTAGGGATGAAAAACTGTTTTTT	CASSLSGGRDEKLFF	TRBV27	.	.	TRBJ1-4
TGTGCCAGCAGTTGGCGGGGCGGCGGCTACACCTTC	CASSWRGGGYTF	TRBV28	.	.	TRBJ1-2
TGTGCCAGCAGTCCCCGGTACTCCGGGGAGCTGTTTTTT	CASSPRYSGELFF	TRBV27	.	.	TRBJ2-2
TGCAGCGCCCTTGGACTAGAGCGTTTCGAGCAGTACTTC	CSALGLERFEQYF	TRBV29-1	.	TRBD2	TRBJ2-7
TGCAGCGTTGAAGTGGGCGGGAATAGCAATCAGCCCCAGCATTTT	CSVEVGGNSNQPQHF	TRBV29-1	.	.	TRBJ1-5
TGTGCCAGCAGCCCTAGACTAGCGGGAGGGAACCCCTACGAGCAGTACTTC	CASSPRLAGGNPYEQYF	TRBV9	.	TRBD2	TRBJ2-7
TGTGCCATCAGTGGGGACAGGGGTATAGCGGAAGCTTTCTTT	CAISGDRGIAEAFF	TRBV10-3	.	TRBD1	TRBJ1-1
TGTGCCAGCAGCCTGGGACAGGGGGGTAGTTACGAGCAGTACTTC	CASSLGQGGSYEQYF	TRBV6-5	.	TRBD1	TRBJ2-7
TGTGCCAGCAGTTTTGACAGGGCCACCTACGAGCAGTACTTC	CASSFDRATYEQYF	TRBV27	.	TRBD1	TRBJ2-7
TGCGCCAGCAGCTTGGAGGGGCCCAGCGAGCTGTTTTTT	CASSLEGPSELFF	TRBV5-1	.	.	TRBJ2-2
TGTGCCAGCAGTCCCTTATCTAGCGGGAGGCCAAATACGCAGTATTTT	CASSPLSSGRPNTQYF	TRBV28	.	TRBD2	TRBJ2-3
TGTGCCACGCTGGGAGCTGATAATTCACCCCTCCACTTT	CATLGADNSPLHF	TRBV10-3	.	.	TRBJ1-6
TGTGCCAGTAGTATCGGGGAAGTATACACCGGGGAGCTGTTTTTT	CASSIGEVYTGELFF	TRBV19	.	.	TRBJ2-2
TGTGCCAGCAGAGACAGGGGTGGACAGCCCCAGCATTTT	CASRDRGGQPQHF	TRBV28	.	TRBD1	TRBJ1-5
TGCGCCAGCAGCTTTAGGACTAGCGGGGTTTACAATGAGCAGTTCTTC	CASSFRTSGVYNEQFF	TRBV5-1	.	TRBD2	TRBJ2-1
TGTGCCAGCAGCATGGGACTTTACGAGCAGTACTTC	CASSMGLYEQYF	TRBV7-9	.	.	TRBJ2-7
TGTGCCAGCAGCCAACTAACGGGGGGGAGTGCCTACGAGCAGTACTTC	CASSQLTGGSAYEQYF	TRBV4-2	.	TRBD2	TRBJ2-7